This T cell receptor (beta chain) was recorded in a study of CD8+CD57+ T cells in acquired aplastic anemia. For the study at large: The sorted CD4+ and CD8+ cells yielded an average around 3.2 ug of DNA.

This clonotype was seen repeatedly, ten times or more. Its antigen is not identified. Genomic DNA constituted the template upon which TCR beta VDJ and CDR3 profiling was performed. TCRdb re-called the reads through MiXCR, storing one row per CDR3 protein. The table shows some 220,000 distinct CDR3 sequences, with 34% occurring only once. Whole-study results and caveats: A significant difference in CD8+ Simpson's diversity between patients and controls was not found. Overlap between patients and controls comprised roughly 30 CD8+ CDR3 sequences.

Sequencing input: sorted CD4+, CD8+, or CD8+CD57+ T cells (not recorded which) from PBMCs. This TCR came from a human donor in good health, serving as a control.

The CDR3 DNA reads as TGTGCTAGTGGCAACGGACAGGGGGGAGGTCAGCCCCAGCATTTT. Encoded protein: CASGNGQGGGQPQHF. The chain couples TRBV12-5 to TRBJ1-5; 10 bases match TRBD1. CDR3 length: 15 amino acids. V dropped 6 bases and J dropped 6; count of bases not matched to a gene: 8. Per germline, CDR1 LGHNT and CDR2 FRNRAP.